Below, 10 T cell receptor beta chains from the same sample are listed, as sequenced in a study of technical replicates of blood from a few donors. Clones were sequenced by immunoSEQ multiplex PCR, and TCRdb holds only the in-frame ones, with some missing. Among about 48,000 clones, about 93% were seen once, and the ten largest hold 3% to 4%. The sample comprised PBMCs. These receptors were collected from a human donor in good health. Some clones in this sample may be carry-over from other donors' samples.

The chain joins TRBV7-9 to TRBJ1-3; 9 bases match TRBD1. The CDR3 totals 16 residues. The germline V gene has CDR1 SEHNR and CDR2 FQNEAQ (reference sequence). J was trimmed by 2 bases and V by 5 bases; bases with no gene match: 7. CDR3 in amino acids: CASSTTGGSTGNTIYF. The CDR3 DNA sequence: TGTGCCAGCAGCACGACAGGGGGAAGCACTGGAAACACCATATATTTT.

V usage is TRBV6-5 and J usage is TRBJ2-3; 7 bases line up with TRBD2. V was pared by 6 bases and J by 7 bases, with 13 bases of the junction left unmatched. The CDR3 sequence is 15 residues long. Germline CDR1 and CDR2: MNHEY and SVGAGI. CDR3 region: CASRTTSRPRNTQYF. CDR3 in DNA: TGTGCCAGCAGGACGACTAGCCGGCCGAGAAATACGCAGTATTTT.

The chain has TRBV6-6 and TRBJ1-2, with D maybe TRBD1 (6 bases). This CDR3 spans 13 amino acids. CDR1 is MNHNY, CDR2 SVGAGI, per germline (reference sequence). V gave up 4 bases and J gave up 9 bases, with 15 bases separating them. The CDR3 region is CASSSSGEWRYTF. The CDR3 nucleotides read TGTGCCAGCAGTTCATCAGGGGAGTGGCGCTACACCTTC.

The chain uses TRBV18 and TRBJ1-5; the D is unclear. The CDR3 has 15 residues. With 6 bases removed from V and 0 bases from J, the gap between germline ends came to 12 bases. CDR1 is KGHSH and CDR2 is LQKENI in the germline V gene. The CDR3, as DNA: TGTGCCAGCTCCCCGGAGGCATATAGCAATCAGCCCCAGCATTTT. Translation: CASSPEAYSNQPQHF.

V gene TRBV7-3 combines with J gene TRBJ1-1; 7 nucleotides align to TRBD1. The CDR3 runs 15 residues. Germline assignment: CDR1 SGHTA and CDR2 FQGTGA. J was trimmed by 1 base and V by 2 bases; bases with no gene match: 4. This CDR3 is CASSLAGTANTEAFF. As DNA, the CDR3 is TGTGCCAGCAGCTTAGCCGGGACAGCGAACACTGAAGCTTTCTTT.

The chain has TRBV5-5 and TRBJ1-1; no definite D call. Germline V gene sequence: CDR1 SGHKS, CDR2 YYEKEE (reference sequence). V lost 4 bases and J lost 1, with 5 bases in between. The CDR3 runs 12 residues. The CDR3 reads CASSPGNTEAFF. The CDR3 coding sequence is TGTGCCAGCAGCCCCGGGAACACTGAAGCTTTCTTT. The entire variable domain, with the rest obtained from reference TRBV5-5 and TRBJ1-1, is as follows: DAGVTQSPTHLIKTRGQQVTLRCSPISGHKSVSWYQQVLGQGPQFIFQYYEKEERGRGNFPDRFSARQFPNYSSELNVNALLLGDSALYLCASSPGNTEAFFGQGTRLTVV.

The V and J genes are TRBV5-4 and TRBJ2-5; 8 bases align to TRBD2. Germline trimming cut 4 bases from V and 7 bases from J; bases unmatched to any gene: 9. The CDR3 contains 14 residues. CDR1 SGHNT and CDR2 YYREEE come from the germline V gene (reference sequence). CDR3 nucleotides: TGTGCCAGCAGCGTTGGGGCGGGAGGAGGGACCCAGTACTTC. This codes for CASSVGAGGGTQYF.

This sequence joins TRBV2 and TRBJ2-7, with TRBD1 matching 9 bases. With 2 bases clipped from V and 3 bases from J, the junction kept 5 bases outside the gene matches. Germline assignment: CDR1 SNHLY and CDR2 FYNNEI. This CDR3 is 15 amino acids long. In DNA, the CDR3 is TGTGCCAGCAGTGAAAAGACAGGGGGTTTCTACGAGCAGTACTTC. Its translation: CASSEKTGGFYEQYF.

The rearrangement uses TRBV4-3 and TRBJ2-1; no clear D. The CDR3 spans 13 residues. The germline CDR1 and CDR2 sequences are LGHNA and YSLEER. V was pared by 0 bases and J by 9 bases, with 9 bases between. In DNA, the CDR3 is TGCGCCAGCAGCCAAGATAGCAGTGCTGAGCAGTTCTTC. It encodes CASSQDSSAEQFF.

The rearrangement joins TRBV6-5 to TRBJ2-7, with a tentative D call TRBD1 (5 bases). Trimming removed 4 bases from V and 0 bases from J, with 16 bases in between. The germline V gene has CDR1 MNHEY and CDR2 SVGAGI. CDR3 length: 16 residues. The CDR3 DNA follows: TGTGCCAGCAGTTTAAAAGGGGCAGGCGTCTCCTACGAGCAGTACTTC. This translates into CASSLKGAGVSYEQYF.